Below, 14 T cell receptor beta chains from the same sample are listed, as sequenced in a study of blood T cell repertoires in COVID-19. Clones were read by immunoSEQ multiplex PCR, and TCRdb kept only the in-frame ones, dropping some. The sample holds some 350,000 clones, approximately 89% seen once. Sequencing was carried out using peripheral blood. The source of these receptors is a young woman who had recovered from COVID-19.

This chain uses TRBV14 with TRBJ2-1; D is uncertain. With 0 bases removed from V and 3 bases from J, the gap between germline ends came to 3 bases. CDR1 and CDR2 (germline): SGHDN, FVKESK. CDR3 length: 13 residues. CDR3 coding DNA: TGTGCCAGCAGCCAAGACAGCTACAATGAGCAGTTCTTC. It is translated as CASSQDSYNEQFF.

J is TRBJ1-1 and V is TRBV7-9; D possibly corresponds to TRBD1 (6 bases). The CDR3 is 15 amino acids. Trimming took off 5 bases at V and 5 bases at J, with 18 bases between the two ends. The germline CDR1 and CDR2 sequences are SEHNR and FQNEAQ (reference sequence). CDR3 sequence reads: CASSKINREGTEAFF. As DNA, the CDR3 is TGTGCCAGCAGCAAAATAAACAGGGAAGGGACTGAAGCTTTCTTT. Together with reference TRBV7-9 and TRBJ1-1, the CDR3 gives the full variable domain: DTGVSQNPRHKITKRGQNVTFRCDPISEHNRLYWYRQTLGQGPEFLTYFQNEAQLEKSRLLSDRFSAERPKGSFSTLEIQRTEQGDSAMYLCASSKINREGTEAFFGQGTRLTVV.

This chain links TRBV5-1 with TRBJ2-1, with 10 bases that match TRBD2. The CDR3 spans 14 residues. Germline V CDR1 and CDR2: SGHRS, YFSETQ. The trim removed 4 bases at V and 7 bases at J, leaving 5 bases unmatched. Here the CDR3 reads CASSELAGSNEQFF. The DNA of the CDR3 is TGCGCCAGCAGCGAACTAGCGGGAAGTAATGAGCAGTTCTTC.

The chain couples TRBV24-1 to TRBJ2-1; D not certain. The CDR3 has 11 amino acids. V was cut by 9 bases and J by 4 bases, with 6 bases left in between. CDR1 and CDR2 (germline): KGHDR, SFDVKD. The CDR3 coding sequence is TGTGCCACCGGCCGTTACAATGAGCAGTTCTTC. It is translated as CATGRYNEQFF.

Only one count was recorded for this clone. This sequence joins TRBV6-4 and TRBJ1-1; the match to TRBD1 covers 10 bases. The germline CDR1 and CDR2 sequences are MRHNA and SNTAGT. J was trimmed by 6 bases and V by 4 bases; bases with no gene match: 8. The CDR3 length is 15 residues. CDR3 DNA sequence: TGTGCCAGCAGTGTTACCGGGACAGGGGTTGCTGAAGCTTTCTTT. Translation: CASSVTGTGVAEAFF.

The chain joins TRBV7-9 to TRBJ2-5, with a tentative D call TRBD2 (5 bases). CDR1 is SEHNR and CDR2 is FQNEAQ in the germline V gene (reference sequence). V lost 7 bases, J lost 4 bases, and 16 bases lay in between. This CDR3 contains 14 residues. The CDR3 is CASNPGLARETQYF. The CDR3 nucleotides read TGTGCCAGCAACCCGGGATTAGCACGAGAGACCCAGTACTTC.

The chain employs TRBV19 and TRBJ1-1; D is uncertain. Trimming shortened V by 7 bases and J by 0 bases, and 9 bases separated the two germline ends. The V gene's germline CDR1 is LNHDA and CDR2 SQIVND (reference sequence). The CDR3 has 13 amino acids. The CDR3 region is CASTLVMNTEAFF. The CDR3 bases are TGTGCCAGTACACTGGTTATGAACACTGAAGCTTTCTTT.

This clone was observed once. This chain joins TRBV2 and TRBJ2-5, with TRBD1 matching 7 bases. Germline CDR1 and CDR2: SNHLY and FYNNEI. CDR3 size: 17 residues. Trimming took 1 base from V and 3 from J; bases not matched to a gene: 11. Here the CDR3 reads CASSEVKFGTEEETQYF. The CDR3 nucleotides are TGTGCCAGCAGTGAAGTCAAATTCGGGACAGAAGAAGAGACCCAGTACTTC.

The CDR3 DNA is TGTGCCAGCAGCGCCGGACGAAAAGGGTTCCTAGCGGCCTACAATGAGCAGTTCTTC. Protein product: CASSAGRKGFLAAYNEQFF. The rearrangement links TRBV7-2 to TRBJ2-1; 7 bases line up with TRBD2. The CDR3 spans 19 residues. Unmatched junction bases numbered 18, after V lost 5 bases and J lost 2 bases. Germline CDR1 and CDR2: SGHTA and FQGNSA. The variable domain in full, completed from reference TRBV7-2 and TRBJ2-1, reads GAGVSQSPSNKVTEKGKDVELRCDPISGHTALYWYRQSLGQGLEFLIYFQGNSAPDKSGLPSDRFSAERTGGSVSTLTIQRTQQEDSAVYLCASSAGRKGFLAAYNEQFFGPGTRLTVL.

V gene TRBV3-1 (or the pseudogene TRBV3-2) combines with J gene TRBJ2-7; possible D gene TRBD2, 6 bases. The germline CDR1 and CDR2 sequences are LGHDT and YNNKEL (reference sequence). The CDR3 consists of 12 residues. Trimming cost V 5 bases and J 6 bases, with 11 bases left between them. The CDR3 reads CASSGRKGEQYV. The CDR3, as DNA: TGTGCCAGCAGCGGGAGGAAAGGCGAGCAGTACGTC.

With respect to this clone: An end of the junction differs from the germline gene, which may be a read error. Different DNA sequences within this sample yield the same CDR3. The chain has TRBV11-2 and TRBJ2-3; D perhaps matches TRBD2 (6 bases). The CDR3 loop spans 13 amino acids. In germline, CDR1 is SGHAT, CDR2 FQNNGV. CDR3 nucleotide sequence: TGTGCCAGCAGTTTAGCGGGCACAGATACGCAGTATTTT. Its translation: CASSLAGTDTQYF.

This clone was detected only once. The chain uses TRBV6-5 and TRBJ1-6, with a possible D match to TRBD1 (5 bases). The germline V and J ends were trimmed by 0 bases and 5 bases, with 8 bases remaining between them. This CDR3 spans 15 amino acids. Germline V gives CDR1 MNHEY, CDR2 SVGAGI. The CDR3 region has the DNA TGTGCCAGCAGTTACTCCGGGGGTAATAATTCACCCCTCCACTTT. Residues: CASSYSGGNNSPLHF.

The rearrangement uses TRBV4-3 and TRBJ2-7; 7 nucleotides agree with TRBD2. V gave up 4 bases and J gave up 0 bases; unmatched junction bases: 15. The length of the CDR3 is 18 residues. Germline V gene lookup returns CDR1 LGHNA and CDR2 YSLEER. CDR3 loop: CASSLLDSAGVISYEQYV. Written as DNA, the CDR3 is TGCGCCAGCAGCCTCCTGGATTCGGCGGGAGTTATCTCCTACGAGCAGTACGTC.

The sample holds one count of this clone. The chain carries TRBV19 and TRBJ1-2, with 7 bases identical to TRBD1. The CDR3 spans 16 residues. Looked up from germline, CDR1 is LNHDA and CDR2 is SQIVND (reference sequence). Unmatched junction bases numbered 22, after V lost 11 bases and J lost 7 bases. The CDR3 spells CARPQMDRPHLGGYTF. CDR3 DNA sequence: TGTGCCCGACCTCAAATGGACAGGCCCCACCTTGGTGGCTACACCTTC. The full variable domain, in which reference TRBV19 and TRBJ1-2 provide the parts outside the CDR3, is DGGITQSPKYLFRKEGQNVTLSCEQNLNHDAMYWYRQDPGQGLRLIYYSQIVNDFQKGDIAEGYSVSREKKESFPLTVTSAQKNPTAFYLCARPQMDRPHLGGYTFGSGTRLTVV.